One sample yielded the 3 T cell receptor beta chains listed below, sequenced in a study of quantifying T cell responses using KT2 cells. Study at large: TCR alpha and beta constant-region primers primed reverse transcription of RNA.

Each cDNA got a UMI-containing oligo ligated at its 3' end. An equimolar mix of RC1.1 and RC1.2 primed the beta chain across TRBC1 and TRBC2. In TCRdb, the UMI-ligation and nested PCR reads were re-called with MiXCR into one record per CDR3 protein. The sample records tens of thousands of distinct CDR3 sequences, 9% to 15% being singletons. Sequenced material: PBMCs spiked with cells of the T cell clone KT2. The source of these receptors is a human donor.

This clonotype was detected only a few times. The chain has TRBV5-1 and TRBJ2-3; 13 nucleotides agree with TRBD2. There are 22 residues in the CDR3. Germline V gene sequence: CDR1 SGHRS, CDR2 YFSETQ. The junction had 20 bases not matched to a gene; V was cut back by 4 bases and J by 0 bases. CDR3 sequence (DNA): TGCGCCAGCAGCGCAGCCGGGACTAGCGGGGCCCCCCTTAGGACTAGCACAGATACGCAGTATTTT. It is translated as CASSAAGTSGAPLRTSTDTQYF. Full variable domain (remainder filled in from reference TRBV5-1 and TRBJ2-3): KAGVTQTPRYLIKTRGQQVTLSCSPISGHRSVSWYQQTPGQGLQFLFEYFSETQRNKGNFPGRFSGRQFSNSRSEMNVSTLELGDSALYLCASSAAGTSGAPLRTSTDTQYFGPGTRLTVL.

The V and J genes are TRBV18 and TRBJ1-1; unclear D gene. The CDR3 loop spans 15 amino acids. In germline, CDR1 is KGHSH, CDR2 LQKENI. V was pared by 5 bases and J by 8 bases, with 21 bases between. The CDR3 is CASSSYSGPGMEAFF. The CDR3 DNA follows: TGTGCCAGCTCATCCTACTCCGGACCGGGTATGGAAGCTTTCTTT.

The chain recombines TRBV18 with TRBJ2-5, with unresolved D. Trimming pared 3 bases from V and 5 bases from J, leaving 10 bases between. Germline lookup yields CDR1 KGHSH and CDR2 LQKENI. The CDR3 contains 13 residues. CDR3 amino acids: CASSPTYMETQYF. The CDR3 bases are TGTGCCAGCTCACCGACATACATGGAGACCCAGTACTTC.